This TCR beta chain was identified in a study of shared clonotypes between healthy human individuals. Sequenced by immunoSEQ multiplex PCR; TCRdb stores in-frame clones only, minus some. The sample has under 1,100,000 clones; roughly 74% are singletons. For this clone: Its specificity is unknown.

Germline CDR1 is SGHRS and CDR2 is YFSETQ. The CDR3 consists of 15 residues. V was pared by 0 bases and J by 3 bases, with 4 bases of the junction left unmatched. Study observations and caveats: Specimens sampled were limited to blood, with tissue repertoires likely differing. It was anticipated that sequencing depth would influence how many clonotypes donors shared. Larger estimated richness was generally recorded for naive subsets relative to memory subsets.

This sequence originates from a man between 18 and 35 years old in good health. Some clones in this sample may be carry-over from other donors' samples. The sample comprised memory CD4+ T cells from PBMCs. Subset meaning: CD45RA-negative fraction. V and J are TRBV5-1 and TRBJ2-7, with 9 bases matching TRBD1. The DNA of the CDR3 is TGCGCCAGCAGCTTGGCCACAGGGGGCGGCTACGAGCAGTACTTC. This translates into CASSLATGGGYEQYF. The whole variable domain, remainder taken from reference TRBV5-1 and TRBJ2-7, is KAGVTQTPRYLIKTRGQQVTLSCSPISGHRSVSWYQQTPGQGLQFLFEYFSETQRNKGNFPGRFSGRQFSNSRSEMNVSTLELGDSALYLCASSLATGGGYEQYFGPGTRLTVT.